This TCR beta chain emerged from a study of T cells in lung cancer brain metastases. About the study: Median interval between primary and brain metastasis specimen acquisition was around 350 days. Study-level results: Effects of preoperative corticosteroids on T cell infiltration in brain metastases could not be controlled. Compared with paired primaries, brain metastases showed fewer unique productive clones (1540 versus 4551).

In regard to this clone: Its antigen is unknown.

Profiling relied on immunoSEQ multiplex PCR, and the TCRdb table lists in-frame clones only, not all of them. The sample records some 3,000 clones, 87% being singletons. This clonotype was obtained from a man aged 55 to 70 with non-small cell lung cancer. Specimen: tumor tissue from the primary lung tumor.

In DNA, the CDR3 is TGTGCCAGCAGCTTATCCGGGACTAGCTCCGTCGGGGAGCTGTTTTTT. Translated: CASSLSGTSSVGELFF. V gene TRBV7-3 combines with J gene TRBJ2-2, with 9 bases aligning to TRBD2. Germline-derived CDR1 and CDR2 are SGHTA and FQGTGA. V shed 2 bases, J shed 7 bases, and the junction held 8 bases outside the gene matches. This CDR3 has 16 residues.